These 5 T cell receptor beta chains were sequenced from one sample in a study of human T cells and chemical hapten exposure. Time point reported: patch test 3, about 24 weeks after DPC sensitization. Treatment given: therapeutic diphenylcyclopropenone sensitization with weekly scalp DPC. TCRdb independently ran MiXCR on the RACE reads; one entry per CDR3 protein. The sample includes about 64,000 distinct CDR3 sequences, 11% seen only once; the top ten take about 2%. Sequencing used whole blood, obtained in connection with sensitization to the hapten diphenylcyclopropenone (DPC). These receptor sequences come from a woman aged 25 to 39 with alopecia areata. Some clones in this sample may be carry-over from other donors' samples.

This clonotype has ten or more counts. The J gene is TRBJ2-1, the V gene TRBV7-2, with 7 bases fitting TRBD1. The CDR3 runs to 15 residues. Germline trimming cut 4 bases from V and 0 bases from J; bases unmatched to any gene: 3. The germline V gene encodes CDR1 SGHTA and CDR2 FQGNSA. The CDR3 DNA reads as TGTGCCAGCAGCTCACGACAGGGCTCCTACAATGAGCAGTTCTTC. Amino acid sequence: CASSSRQGSYNEQFF.

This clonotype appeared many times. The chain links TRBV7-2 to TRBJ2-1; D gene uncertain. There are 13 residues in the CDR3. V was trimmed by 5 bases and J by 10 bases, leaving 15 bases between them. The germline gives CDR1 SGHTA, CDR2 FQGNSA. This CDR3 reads CASSRYIEGEQFF. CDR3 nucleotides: TGTGCCAGCAGCAGATATATAGAAGGAGAGCAGTTCTTC.

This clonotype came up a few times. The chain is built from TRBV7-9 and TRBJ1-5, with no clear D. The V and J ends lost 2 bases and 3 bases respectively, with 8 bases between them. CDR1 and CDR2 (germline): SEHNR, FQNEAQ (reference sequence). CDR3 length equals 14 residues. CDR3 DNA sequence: TGTGCCAGCAGCTTACACGGAGACAATCAGCCCCAGCATTTT. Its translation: CASSLHGDNQPQHF.

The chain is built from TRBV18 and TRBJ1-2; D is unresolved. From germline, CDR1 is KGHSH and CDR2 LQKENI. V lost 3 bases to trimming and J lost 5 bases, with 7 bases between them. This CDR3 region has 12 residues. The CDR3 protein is CASSPEAYGYTF. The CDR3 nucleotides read TGTGCCAGCTCACCGGAAGCGTATGGCTACACCTTC.

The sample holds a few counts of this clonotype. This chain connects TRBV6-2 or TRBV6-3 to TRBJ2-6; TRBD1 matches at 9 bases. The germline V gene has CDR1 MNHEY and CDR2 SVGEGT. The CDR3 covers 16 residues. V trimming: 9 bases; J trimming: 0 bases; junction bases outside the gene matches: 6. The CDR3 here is CARGTGPPSGANVLTF. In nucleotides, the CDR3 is TGTGCCAGGGGGACAGGGCCCCCCTCTGGGGCCAACGTCCTGACTTTC.